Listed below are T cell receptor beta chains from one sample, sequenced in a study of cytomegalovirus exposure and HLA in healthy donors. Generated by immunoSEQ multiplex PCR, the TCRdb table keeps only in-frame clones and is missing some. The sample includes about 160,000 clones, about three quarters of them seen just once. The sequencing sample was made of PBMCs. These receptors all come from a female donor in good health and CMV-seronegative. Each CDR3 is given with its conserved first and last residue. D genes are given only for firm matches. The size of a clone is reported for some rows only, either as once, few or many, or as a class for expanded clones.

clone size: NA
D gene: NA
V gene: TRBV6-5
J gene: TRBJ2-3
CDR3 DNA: TGTGCCTCGGACGGGACAAGCACAGATACGCAGTATTTT
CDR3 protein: CASDGTSTDTQYF

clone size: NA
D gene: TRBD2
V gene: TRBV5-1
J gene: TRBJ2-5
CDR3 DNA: TGCGCCAGCAGCTTGGCGGCTGCAAATCTAGCGGGGGAGACCCAGTACTTC
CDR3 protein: CASSLAAANLAGETQYF

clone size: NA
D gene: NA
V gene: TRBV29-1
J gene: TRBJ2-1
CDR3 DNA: TGCAGCGGCAGGGAAACAGGGGAGCAGTTCTTC
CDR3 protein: CSGRETGEQFF

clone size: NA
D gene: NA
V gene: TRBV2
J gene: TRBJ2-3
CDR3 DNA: TGTGCCAGCAGATACAGGGATGCCACAGATACGCAGTATTTT
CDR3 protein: CASRYRDATDTQYF

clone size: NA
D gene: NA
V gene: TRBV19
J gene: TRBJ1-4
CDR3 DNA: TGTGCCAGTAGTAGGCCAGGGGTTTGGGAAAAACTGTTTTTT
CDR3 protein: CASSRPGVWEKLFF

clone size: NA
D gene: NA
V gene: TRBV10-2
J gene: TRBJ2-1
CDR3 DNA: TGCGCCAGCGTACAGGGAGTCGGATCCTACAATGAGCAGTTCTTC
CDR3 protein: CASVQGVGSYNEQFF

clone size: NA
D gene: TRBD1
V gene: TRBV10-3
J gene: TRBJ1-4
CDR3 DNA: TGTGCCATCGGCCAGGGGGATGAAAAACTGTTTTTT
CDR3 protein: CAIGQGDEKLFF

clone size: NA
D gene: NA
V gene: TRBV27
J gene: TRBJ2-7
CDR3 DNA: TGTGCCAGCAGTTGGTGGGACAAATCGTACGAGCAGTACTTC
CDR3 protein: CASSWWDKSYEQYF

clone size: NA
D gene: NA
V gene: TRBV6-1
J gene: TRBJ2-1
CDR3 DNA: TGTGCCACCAGGTTAGCGACGTACAATGAGCAGTTCTTC
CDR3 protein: CATRLATYNEQFF

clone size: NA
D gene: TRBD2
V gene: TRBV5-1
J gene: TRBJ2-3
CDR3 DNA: TGCGCCAGCAGCTCTAGCGGACCTAGCACAGATACGCAGTATTTT
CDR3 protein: CASSSSGPSTDTQYF

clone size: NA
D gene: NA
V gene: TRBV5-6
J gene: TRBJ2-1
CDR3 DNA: TGTGCCAGCAGCTTAGGGCAGGGGTTCGGTGAGCAGTTCTTC
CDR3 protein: CASSLGQGFGEQFF

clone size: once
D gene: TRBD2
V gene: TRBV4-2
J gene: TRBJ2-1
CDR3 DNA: TGTGCCAGCAGCCTTTCACTAGCGGGCATCCTTTACAATGAGCAGTTCTTC
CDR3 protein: CASSLSLAGILYNEQFF

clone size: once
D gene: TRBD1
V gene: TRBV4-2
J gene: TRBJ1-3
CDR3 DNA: TGTGCCAGCAGCGGAACAGGGGTGATTGGAAACACCATATATTTT
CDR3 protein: CASSGTGVIGNTIYF

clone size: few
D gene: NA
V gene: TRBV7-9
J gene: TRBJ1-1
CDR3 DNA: TGTGCCAGCAGCCTACAGGAGAACACTGAAGCTTTCTTT
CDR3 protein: CASSLQENTEAFF

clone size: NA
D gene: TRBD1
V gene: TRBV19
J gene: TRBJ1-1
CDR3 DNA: TGTGCCAGTAGTAAGGGACAGCACACTGAAGCTTTCTTT
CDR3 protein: CASSKGQHTEAFF

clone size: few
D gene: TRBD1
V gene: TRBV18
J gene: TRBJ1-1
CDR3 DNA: TGTGCCAGCTCACCTTCCGGACAGGGTGGGACTGAAGCTTTCTTT
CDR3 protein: CASSPSGQGGTEAFF

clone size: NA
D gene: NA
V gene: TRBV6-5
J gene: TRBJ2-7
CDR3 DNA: TGTGCCAGCAGGGGCTTCCAGGGCAGCGAGCAGTACTTC
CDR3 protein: CASRGFQGSEQYF

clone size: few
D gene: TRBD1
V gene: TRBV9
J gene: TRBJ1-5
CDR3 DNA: TGTGCCAGCAGCTCAGGGGGTAGCAATCAGCCCCAGCATTTT
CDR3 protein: CASSSGGSNQPQHF

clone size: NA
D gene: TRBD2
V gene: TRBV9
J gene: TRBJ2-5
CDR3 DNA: TGTGCCAGCAGCGCTGGGACTAGCGGGGGCCCAGAGACCCAGTACTTC
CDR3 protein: CASSAGTSGGPETQYF

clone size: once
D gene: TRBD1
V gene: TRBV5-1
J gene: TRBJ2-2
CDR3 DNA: TGCGCCAGCAGCTCACAGGGGGCACATCCCGGGGAGCTGTTTTTT
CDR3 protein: CASSSQGAHPGELFF

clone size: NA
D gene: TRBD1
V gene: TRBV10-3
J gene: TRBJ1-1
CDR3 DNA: TGTGCCATCAGTGGGACAGGGGCAGACACTGAAGCTTTCTTT
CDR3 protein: CAISGTGADTEAFF

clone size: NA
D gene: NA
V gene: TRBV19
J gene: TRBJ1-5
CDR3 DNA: TGTGCCAGTAGTATTTGGGGCTACAGTAATCAGCCCCAGCATTTT
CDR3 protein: CASSIWGYSNQPQHF

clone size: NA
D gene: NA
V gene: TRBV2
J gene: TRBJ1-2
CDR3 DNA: TGTGCCAGCAGTGAAGGTCATGCGCCTTCGGGCTATGGCTACACCTTC
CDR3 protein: CASSEGHAPSGYGYTF

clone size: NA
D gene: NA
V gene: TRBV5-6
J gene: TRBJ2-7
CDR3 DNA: TGTGCCAGCAGCTTGGTTTGGGCAGGGCGCGACGAGCAGTACTTC
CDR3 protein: CASSLVWAGRDEQYF